The rows below give T cell receptor beta chains drawn from one sample of a study of T cell responses to AZD1222 COVID-19 vaccine. The table came from immunoSEQ multiplex PCR; TCRdb's copy has only in-frame clones and leaves some out. Of roughly 97,000 clones listed, 70% to 90% are singletons. Sequencing was performed on peripheral blood, taken on day 0 of AZD1222 vaccination. The receptors originated from an adult in good health. Each CDR3 is given with its conserved first and last residue. The D gene is left open where the match is weak. Size is stated for part of the rows, as once, few or many counts, or as a class when the clone is expanded.

CDR3 length	D gene	V gene	clone size	J gene	CDR3 DNA	CDR3 protein
14	TRBD1	TRBV6-5	.	TRBJ2-7	TGTGCCAGCAGTTACTCCGACAGGGCGCACGAGCAGTACTTC	CASSYSDRAHEQYF
14	.	TRBV14	.	TRBJ1-1	TGTGCCAGCAGCCAGCAGTTCTCCTCCACTGAAGCTTTCTTT	CASSQQFSSTEAFF
13	TRBD1	TRBV9	once	TRBJ2-7	TGTGCCAGCAGCATAGACAGGGGGGACGAGCAGTACTTC	CASSIDRGDEQYF
14	.	TRBV14	.	TRBJ2-3	TGTGCCAGCAGCCAAGACCCAGGCACAGATACGCAGTATTTT	CASSQDPGTDTQYF
16	TRBD1	TRBV18	.	TRBJ2-3	TGTGCCAGCTCACAACTAGGACAGGAGTCCACAGATACGCAGTATTTT	CASSQLGQESTDTQYF
16	.	TRBV7-4	.	TRBJ1-5	TGTGCCAGCAGCTTGGCGTGGAGGGGTTTAAATCAGCCCCAGCATTTT	CASSLAWRGLNQPQHF
16	.	TRBV6-2/TRBV6-3	.	TRBJ2-7	TGTGCCAGCAGTTACTTTCGGACTAGTGGGGGGGCCGAGCAGTACTTC	CASSYFRTSGGAEQYF
12	.	TRBV19	once	TRBJ1-1	TGTGCCAGTAGTGCCTCAGGGCGGGGAGCTTTCTTT	CASSASGRGAFF
12	.	TRBV6-1	.	TRBJ1-2	TGTGCCAGCAGTGAATATCTCTATGGCTACACCTTC	CASSEYLYGYTF
15	.	TRBV5-1	.	TRBJ1-1	TGCGCCAGCAGCGGGGGAAGGGAGTCGCACACTGAAGCTTTCTTT	CASSGGRESHTEAFF
16	TRBD1	TRBV19	.	TRBJ1-2	TGTGCCAGTAATGCCCCAGGGGGGCGATCAAACTATGGCTACACCTTC	CASNAPGGRSNYGYTF
16	TRBD1	TRBV9	.	TRBJ1-4	TGTGCCAGCAGCGTGAATCCGGGACAGGGGTTGGAAAAACTGTTTTTT	CASSVNPGQGLEKLFF
12	.	TRBV9	.	TRBJ2-2	TGTGCCAGCAGCCTCAACACCGGGGAGCTGTTTTTT	CASSLNTGELFF
16	TRBD1	TRBV3-1/TRBV3-2	.	TRBJ2-7	TGTGCCAGCAGCCAAGATTTGGGGACAGTCTCCTACGAGCAGTACTTC	CASSQDLGTVSYEQYF
17	.	TRBV5-1	.	TRBJ2-1	TGCGCCAGCAGCTTGGCCGCGGTGGCGGAGAACTACAATGAGCAGTTCTTC	CASSLAAVAENYNEQFF
14	.	TRBV14	.	TRBJ2-1	TGTGCCAGCAGCCAAAGGGGGGGCGGCAATGAGCAGTTCTTC	CASSQRGGGNEQFF
16	.	TRBV12-1	.	TRBJ2-1	TGTGCCAGCAGCTTTAGACTAGCGGGGGGGACCGATGAGCAGTTCTTC	CASSFRLAGGTDEQFF
14	.	TRBV30	few	TRBJ1-4	TGTGCCTGGACGAAAAGGACAGTCAGGGAAAAACTGTTTTTT	CAWTKRTVREKLFF
13	.	TRBV19	.	TRBJ1-1	TGTGCCAGTAGTAAAAATAAGGACACTGAAGCTTTCTTT	CASSKNKDTEAFF
13	TRBD1	TRBV29-1	once	TRBJ2-7	TGCAGCGGCATGGGACAGGTCGGGGGAGAGCAGTACTTC	CSGMGQVGGEQYF
13	.	TRBV6-5	.	TRBJ2-7	TGTGCCAGCAGTCGGACGGACTCCTACGAGCAGTACTTC	CASSRTDSYEQYF
14	TRBD1	TRBV5-5	once	TRBJ2-1	TGTGCCAGCAGCTTGAGCCGGACAGGCAATGAGCAGTTCTTC	CASSLSRTGNEQFF
12	.	TRBV12-3/TRBV12-4	.	TRBJ1-6	TGTGCCAGCAGCAGGGATAATTCACCCCTCCACTTT	CASSRDNSPLHF
19	TRBD2	TRBV4-2	.	TRBJ2-7	TGTGCCAGCAGCCAACTCCTTCCCCGGGGGGGTATATTGTCCTACGAGCAGTACTTC	CASSQLLPRGGILSYEQYF
13	.	TRBV7-7	.	TRBJ1-1	TGTGCTAGCAGCTCGGGGCCGGCAGCTGAAGCTTTCTTT	CASSSGPAAEAFF
18	TRBD2	TRBV4-1	.	TRBJ2-1	TGCGCCAGCAGCCAAGCCTACAAGCGGGGGGGCGTAGTGAATGAGCAGTTCTTC	CASSQAYKRGGVVNEQFF
18	.	TRBV7-2	.	TRBJ2-2	TGTGCCAGCAGCTTTCTTAGTGGGGGGACCGCGGGCACCGGGGAGCTGTTTTTT	CASSFLSGGTAGTGELFF
14	TRBD1	TRBV6-5	.	TRBJ1-2	TGTGCCAGCACCCCCGGACAGGGATTCAGTGGCTACACCTTC	CASTPGQGFSGYTF
14	.	TRBV6-5	.	TRBJ2-2	TGTGCCAGCAGAGCTACGACTAACACCGGGGAGCTGTTTTTT	CASRATTNTGELFF
14	.	TRBV5-1	.	TRBJ2-5	TGCGCCAGCAGCTTGGGGCAGGGCGAGGAGACCCAGTACTTC	CASSLGQGEETQYF
16	TRBD1	TRBV7-9	.	TRBJ1-2	TGTGCCAGCAGCATAAGGACAGGCCCCGCGGACTATGGCTACACCTTC	CASSIRTGPADYGYTF
14	.	TRBV27	once	TRBJ2-7	TGTGCCAGCAGTCCCTACAGGGCCCACTACGAGCAGTACTTC	CASSPYRAHYEQYF
15	TRBD2	TRBV28	.	TRBJ2-1	TGTGCCAGCAGTGTACGTAGCGGGGGCGACAATGAGCAGTTCTTC	CASSVRSGGDNEQFF
16	.	TRBV4-1	.	TRBJ2-1	TGCGCCAGCAGCCAAGAAGGGCGTGGGGGGTACAATGAGCAGTTCTTC	CASSQEGRGGYNEQFF
15	TRBD1	TRBV9	.	TRBJ2-5	TGTGCCAGCAGCCCCGGACAGGGGGCAGGGGAGACCCAGTACTTC	CASSPGQGAGETQYF
13	.	TRBV7-2	.	TRBJ2-7	TGTGCCAGCAGCTTAGGAGGGGGGTTTGCGCAGTACTTC	CASSLGGGFAQYF
17	.	TRBV4-2	.	TRBJ2-3	TGTGCCAGCAGCCAAGATCCTGGGTGGGGGGGCGGTCCGCCGCAGTATTTT	CASSQDPGWGGGPPQYF
13	.	TRBV6-5	.	TRBJ1-1	TGTGCCAGCAGTCCACAGGGTAGTGCTGAAGCTTTCTTT	CASSPQGSAEAFF
16	.	TRBV5-6	.	TRBJ1-2	TGTGCCAGCAGACCATTCACCACCGCAGGCCGAACTGGCTACACCTTC	CASRPFTTAGRTGYTF
17	TRBD1	TRBV7-3	.	TRBJ2-6	TGTGCCAGCAGCTTAACCCCAGGGGGCGCCGGGGCCAACGTCCTGACTTTC	CASSLTPGGAGANVLTF
18	.	TRBV10-2	.	TRBJ1-2	TGCGCCAGCAGTGAGTCGAAAATCTGGAAGGGGGAAGACTATGGCTACACCTTC	CASSESKIWKGEDYGYTF
15	.	TRBV6-6	.	TRBJ1-1	TGTGCCAGCAGTTACTCCCAGGGTGGATCCACTGAAGCTTTCTTT	CASSYSQGGSTEAFF